Listed below are T cell receptor beta chains from one sample, sequenced in a study of OX40 agonist ivuxolimab in advanced cancers. Libraries were prepared by immunoSEQ multiplex PCR; TCRdb keeps only in-frame clonotypes and omits some of them. The sample lists 48,000 or so clones, about 90% occurring once. This material consisted of CD4+ or CD8+ T cells sorted from blood, taken in a trial of the OX40 agonist ivuxolimab. Receptors were obtained from an adult with an advanced solid tumor such as melanoma, head and neck, liver or kidney cancer. Both conserved end residues are part of each CDR3. The D gene is left open where the match is weak. Rows may omit the clone size; those that give it use once, few, many or a size class.

J gene: TRBJ1-3; clone size: .; V gene: TRBV9; D gene: .; CDR3 protein: CASSHPLDTSGNTIYF; CDR3 DNA: TGTGCCAGCAGCCATCCCCTCGACACCTCCGGAAACACCATATATTTT
J gene: TRBJ2-1; clone size: .; V gene: TRBV6-1; D gene: .; CDR3 protein: CASTSNWAAFNEQFF; CDR3 DNA: TGTGCCAGCACCTCAAATTGGGCTGCATTCAATGAGCAGTTCTTC
J gene: TRBJ2-3; clone size: .; V gene: TRBV7-8; D gene: .; CDR3 protein: CASRRHIAASTDTQYF; CDR3 DNA: TGTGCCAGCAGACGTCATATAGCGGCCAGCACAGATACGCAGTATTTT
J gene: TRBJ2-5; clone size: .; V gene: TRBV11-2; D gene: .; CDR3 protein: CASSYMETQYF; CDR3 DNA: TGTGCCAGCAGCTACATGGAGACCCAGTACTTC
J gene: TRBJ1-6; clone size: .; V gene: TRBV7-9; D gene: TRBD1; CDR3 protein: CASSSNRDRGQNSPLHF; CDR3 DNA: TGTGCCAGCAGCTCAAACCGGGACAGGGGGCAAAATTCACCCCTCCACTTT
J gene: TRBJ1-5; clone size: .; V gene: TRBV9; D gene: TRBD1; CDR3 protein: CASNSQGDFNQPQHF; CDR3 DNA: TGTGCCAGCAACTCACAGGGGGATTTTAATCAGCCCCAGCATTTT
J gene: TRBJ2-2; clone size: .; V gene: TRBV29-1; D gene: .; CDR3 protein: CSVEALGNTGELFF; CDR3 DNA: TGCAGCGTTGAAGCTTTAGGGAACACCGGGGAGCTGTTTTTT
J gene: TRBJ1-6; clone size: .; V gene: TRBV11-1; D gene: .; CDR3 protein: CASSLWTAIPPLHF; CDR3 DNA: TGTGCCAGCAGCTTATGGACAGCGATTCCACCCCTCCACTTT
J gene: TRBJ1-6; clone size: .; V gene: TRBV6-1; D gene: TRBD1; CDR3 protein: CASSTRDSNNSPLHF; CDR3 DNA: TGTGCCAGCAGTACCCGGGACAGCAATAATTCACCCCTCCACTTT
J gene: TRBJ2-7; clone size: .; V gene: TRBV20-1; D gene: .; CDR3 protein: CSASTPPEQYF; CDR3 DNA: TGCAGTGCTAGCACACCCCCCGAGCAGTACTTC
J gene: TRBJ2-7; clone size: .; V gene: TRBV7-2; D gene: .; CDR3 protein: CASSHGYSYEQYF; CDR3 DNA: TGTGCCAGCAGCCACGGATACTCCTACGAGCAGTACTTC
J gene: TRBJ2-1; clone size: once; V gene: TRBV10-3; D gene: TRBD2; CDR3 protein: CAISESGGNEQFF; CDR3 DNA: TGTGCCATCAGTGAGTCGGGAGGGAATGAGCAGTTCTTC
J gene: TRBJ2-3; clone size: .; V gene: TRBV11-3; D gene: .; CDR3 protein: CASSPTSGDTQYF; CDR3 DNA: TGTGCCAGCAGCCCGACCTCTGGGGATACGCAGTATTTT
J gene: TRBJ1-5; clone size: .; V gene: TRBV19; D gene: .; CDR3 protein: CASSIQIYSNQPQHF; CDR3 DNA: TGTGCCAGTAGTATACAGATCTATAGCAATCAGCCCCAGCATTTT
J gene: TRBJ1-5; clone size: .; V gene: TRBV19; D gene: .; CDR3 protein: CASSWTSNQPQHF; CDR3 DNA: TGTGCCAGTAGTTGGACTAGCAATCAGCCCCAGCATTTT
J gene: TRBJ2-2; clone size: .; V gene: TRBV27; D gene: TRBD1; CDR3 protein: CASSQTTGGFTGELFF; CDR3 DNA: TGTGCCAGCAGTCAGACGACAGGGGGGTTTACCGGGGAGCTGTTTTTT
J gene: TRBJ1-3; clone size: .; V gene: TRBV7-8; D gene: .; CDR3 protein: CASSREGAGNTIYF; CDR3 DNA: TGTGCCAGCAGCCGAGAGGGTGCGGGAAACACCATATATTTT
J gene: TRBJ1-2; clone size: .; V gene: TRBV27; D gene: TRBD1; CDR3 protein: CASSVTGYNYGYTF; CDR3 DNA: TGTGCCAGCAGTGTGACAGGGTATAACTATGGCTACACCTTC
J gene: TRBJ1-1; clone size: .; V gene: TRBV20-1; D gene: .; CDR3 protein: CSATPKPEAFF; CDR3 DNA: TGCAGTGCTACCCCCAAGCCAGAAGCTTTCTTT
J gene: TRBJ2-3; clone size: .; V gene: TRBV6-5; D gene: .; CDR3 protein: CASRASDTQYF; CDR3 DNA: TGTGCATCTAGGGCCTCAGATACGCAGTATTTT
J gene: TRBJ2-3; clone size: .; V gene: TRBV7-7; D gene: .; CDR3 protein: CASSIDLTDTQYF; CDR3 DNA: TGTGCCAGCAGCATAGACCTCACAGATACGCAGTATTTT
J gene: TRBJ2-3; clone size: .; V gene: TRBV28; D gene: .; CDR3 protein: CASRTGEDTQYF; CDR3 DNA: TGTGCCAGCAGGACAGGTGAAGATACGCAGTATTTT
J gene: TRBJ1-1; clone size: .; V gene: TRBV19; D gene: .; CDR3 protein: CASGFPGGTEAFF; CDR3 DNA: TGTGCCAGTGGATTCCCCGGCGGGACTGAAGCTTTCTTT
J gene: TRBJ2-7; clone size: .; V gene: TRBV7-9; D gene: TRBD1; CDR3 protein: CASSVVDRTEEQYF; CDR3 DNA: TGTGCCAGCAGCGTTGTGGACAGGACAGAGGAGCAGTACTTC
J gene: TRBJ1-1; clone size: .; V gene: TRBV27; D gene: .; CDR3 protein: CASSSTFGQLEAFF; CDR3 DNA: TGTGCCAGCAGCAGTACATTCGGACAGCTTGAAGCTTTCTTT
J gene: TRBJ2-2; clone size: .; V gene: TRBV25-1; D gene: TRBD2; CDR3 protein: CASSEIAGENTGELFF; CDR3 DNA: TGTGCCAGCAGTGAAATAGCGGGGGAGAACACCGGGGAGCTGTTTTTT
J gene: TRBJ1-1; clone size: .; V gene: TRBV7-9; D gene: .; CDR3 protein: CANEGARAEAFF; CDR3 DNA: TGTGCCAACGAAGGGGCGCGGGCTGAAGCTTTCTTT
J gene: TRBJ2-2; clone size: .; V gene: TRBV4-3; D gene: .; CDR3 protein: CASSQSWGGLTGELFF; CDR3 DNA: TGCGCCAGCAGCCAATCATGGGGGGGCCTTACCGGGGAGCTGTTTTTT
J gene: TRBJ2-7; clone size: .; V gene: TRBV7-8; D gene: .; CDR3 protein: CASSSEAYEQYF; CDR3 DNA: TGTGCCAGCAGCTCGGAGGCCTACGAGCAGTACTTC
J gene: TRBJ1-4; clone size: once; V gene: TRBV10-3; D gene: .; CDR3 protein: CAISERFEGGEKLFF; CDR3 DNA: TGTGCCATCAGTGAGCGGTTCGAAGGAGGTGAAAAACTGTTTTTT
J gene: TRBJ1-1; clone size: .; V gene: TRBV6-5; D gene: .; CDR3 protein: CASSPSGTEAFF; CDR3 DNA: TGTGCCAGCAGCCCGAGCGGCACTGAAGCTTTCTTT
J gene: TRBJ2-6; clone size: .; V gene: TRBV27; D gene: .; CDR3 protein: CASSSEGANVLTF; CDR3 DNA: TGTGCCAGCAGTTCGGAAGGGGCCAACGTCCTGACTTTC
J gene: TRBJ1-3; clone size: .; V gene: TRBV28; D gene: .; CDR3 protein: CASSLTVPGTPGNTIYF; CDR3 DNA: TGTGCCAGCAGTTTAACAGTTCCGGGGACCCCTGGAAACACCATATATTTT
J gene: TRBJ2-7; clone size: .; V gene: TRBV9; D gene: .; CDR3 protein: CASTPGEASYEQYF; CDR3 DNA: TGTGCCAGCACCCCGGGGGAGGCTTCCTACGAGCAGTACTTC
J gene: TRBJ1-5; clone size: .; V gene: TRBV28; D gene: TRBD1; CDR3 protein: CASSLGDSRNQPQHF; CDR3 DNA: TGTGCCAGCAGTTTAGGGGACAGCCGGAATCAGCCCCAGCATTTT
J gene: TRBJ2-5; clone size: .; V gene: TRBV11-2; D gene: .; CDR3 protein: CASSLGQTLPQKETQYF; CDR3 DNA: TGTGCCAGCAGCTTAGGTCAAACGTTACCTCAAAAAGAGACCCAGTACTTC
J gene: TRBJ2-7; clone size: .; V gene: TRBV19; D gene: TRBD1; CDR3 protein: CASSPGTGVYEQYF; CDR3 DNA: TGTGCCAGTAGTCCCGGGACAGGGGTTTACGAGCAGTACTTC
J gene: TRBJ2-1; clone size: .; V gene: TRBV2; D gene: .; CDR3 protein: CASSESQGRSYNEQFF; CDR3 DNA: TGTGCCAGCAGTGAATCCCAGGGAAGGTCCTACAATGAGCAGTTCTTC
J gene: TRBJ1-1; clone size: once; V gene: TRBV9; D gene: TRBD1; CDR3 protein: CASSAGQLDTEAFF; CDR3 DNA: TGTGCCAGCAGCGCGGGACAGTTGGACACTGAAGCTTTCTTT
J gene: TRBJ1-4; clone size: .; V gene: TRBV7-9; D gene: .; CDR3 protein: CASSLFGRERVNEKLFF; CDR3 DNA: TGTGCCAGCAGCTTATTTGGCAGGGAACGTGTGAATGAAAAACTGTTTTTT
J gene: TRBJ2-1; clone size: .; V gene: TRBV6-5; D gene: .; CDR3 protein: CASSRPRDEQFF; CDR3 DNA: TGTGCCAGCAGTCGTCCGAGGGATGAGCAGTTCTTC
J gene: TRBJ2-6; clone size: .; V gene: TRBV11-2; D gene: .; CDR3 protein: CASSLGDGGSGANVLTF; CDR3 DNA: TGTGCCAGCAGCTTAGGAGATGGGGGCTCTGGGGCCAACGTCCTGACTTTC
J gene: TRBJ2-7; clone size: .; V gene: TRBV10-3; D gene: .; CDR3 protein: CAISTPNQRQAQDPYEQYF; CDR3 DNA: TGTGCCATCAGTACCCCAAACCAGAGACAGGCCCAGGACCCCTACGAGCAGTACTTC
J gene: TRBJ2-7; clone size: .; V gene: TRBV29-1; D gene: .; CDR3 protein: CSVAGVYEQYF; CDR3 DNA: TGCAGCGTTGCGGGGGTATACGAGCAGTACTTC
J gene: TRBJ2-2; clone size: .; V gene: TRBV7-8; D gene: .; CDR3 protein: CASSWGGTGELFF; CDR3 DNA: TGTGCCAGCAGTTGGGGCGGCACCGGGGAGCTGTTTTTT
J gene: TRBJ1-1; clone size: .; V gene: TRBV6-5; D gene: .; CDR3 protein: CASSYRTENTEAFF; CDR3 DNA: TGTGCCAGCAGTTACCGGACGGAGAACACTGAAGCTTTCTTT
J gene: TRBJ2-7; clone size: .; V gene: TRBV30; D gene: .; CDR3 protein: CAWSGQSGEQYF; CDR3 DNA: TGTGCCTGGAGCGGACAGTCGGGGGAGCAGTACTTC
J gene: TRBJ1-5; clone size: .; V gene: TRBV27; D gene: .; CDR3 protein: CASSFTGQKDQPQHF; CDR3 DNA: TGTGCCAGCAGTTTCACAGGACAGAAAGATCAGCCCCAGCATTTT
J gene: TRBJ2-3; clone size: .; V gene: TRBV29-1; D gene: .; CDR3 protein: CSVVGSVRRSPDTQYF; CDR3 DNA: TGCAGCGTTGTGGGTTCGGTAAGGAGGAGCCCAGATACGCAGTATTTT
J gene: TRBJ1-5; clone size: .; V gene: TRBV6-1; D gene: .; CDR3 protein: CASSEAAGYSNQPQHF; CDR3 DNA: TGTGCCAGCAGTGAAGCAGCAGGGTATAGCAATCAGCCCCAGCATTTT
J gene: TRBJ2-3; clone size: .; V gene: TRBV5-1; D gene: TRBD1; CDR3 protein: CASRGPDRQGTDTQYF; CDR3 DNA: TGCGCCAGCAGGGGCCCGGACAGGCAAGGCACAGATACGCAGTATTTT
J gene: TRBJ1-1; clone size: few; V gene: TRBV6-5; D gene: TRBD1; CDR3 protein: CASITQGARLEAFF; CDR3 DNA: TGTGCCAGCATAACACAGGGGGCCCGATTGGAAGCTTTCTTT
J gene: TRBJ2-3; clone size: .; V gene: TRBV11-2; D gene: TRBD2; CDR3 protein: CASSLDLAVTDTQYF; CDR3 DNA: TGTGCCAGCAGCTTAGATCTAGCGGTCACAGATACGCAGTATTTT
J gene: TRBJ1-4; clone size: .; V gene: TRBV6-5; D gene: .; CDR3 protein: CASTQGVATNEKLFF; CDR3 DNA: TGTGCCAGCACCCAGGGAGTGGCCACTAATGAAAAACTGTTTTTT
J gene: TRBJ2-7; clone size: .; V gene: TRBV6-5; D gene: .; CDR3 protein: CASSPVGGSSYEQYF; CDR3 DNA: TGTGCCAGCAGTCCGGTCGGGGGTAGCTCCTACGAGCAGTACTTC
J gene: TRBJ1-3; clone size: once; V gene: TRBV6-5; D gene: .; CDR3 protein: CATQDSGNTIYF; CDR3 DNA: TGTGCCACCCAGGACTCTGGAAACACCATATATTTT
J gene: TRBJ1-1; clone size: .; V gene: TRBV19; D gene: .; CDR3 protein: CASSWGTETEAFF; CDR3 DNA: TGTGCCAGTAGTTGGGGTACGGAAACTGAAGCTTTCTTT
J gene: TRBJ1-1; clone size: .; V gene: TRBV7-9; D gene: .; CDR3 protein: CASSLGGSTEAFF; CDR3 DNA: TGTGCCAGCAGCTTGGGAGGTAGCACTGAAGCTTTCTTT
J gene: TRBJ2-1; clone size: .; V gene: TRBV28; D gene: TRBD1; CDR3 protein: CASSSPGQGIRGEQFF; CDR3 DNA: TGTGCCAGCAGTTCACCGGGACAGGGAATTAGGGGTGAGCAGTTCTTC
J gene: TRBJ2-1; clone size: .; V gene: TRBV7-9; D gene: .; CDR3 protein: CASSLLGGYNEQFF; CDR3 DNA: TGTGCCAGCAGCTTGTTGGGGGGCTACAATGAGCAGTTCTTC